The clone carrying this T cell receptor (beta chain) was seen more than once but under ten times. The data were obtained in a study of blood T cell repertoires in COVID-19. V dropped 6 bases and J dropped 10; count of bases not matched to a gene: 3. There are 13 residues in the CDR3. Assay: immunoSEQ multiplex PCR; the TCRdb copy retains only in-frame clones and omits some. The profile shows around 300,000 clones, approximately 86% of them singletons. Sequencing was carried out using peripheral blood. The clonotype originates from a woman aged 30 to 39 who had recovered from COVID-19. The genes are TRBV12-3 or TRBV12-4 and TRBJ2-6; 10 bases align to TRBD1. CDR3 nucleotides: TGTGCCAGCAGCAGGACAGGGGGGAACGTCCTGACTTTC. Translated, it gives CASSRTGGNVLTF.